Listed below are T cell receptor beta chains from one sample, sequenced in a study of spatial heterogeneity in lung cancer. TCRdb recomputed calls from the 5' RACE reads with MiXCR, one row per CDR3 protein. This sample has 7,000 to 9,500 distinct CDR3 sequences; 6.5% to 9% occur once, and the top ten carry over 20%. The sample consisted of lung tumor tissue, taken at surgery. The source is a male donor with early-stage non-small cell lung cancer. CDR3s include the opening cysteine and the closing phenylalanine or tryptophan. The D gene is left open where the match is weak. The size of a clone is reported for some rows only, either as once, few or many, or as a class for expanded clones.

J | D | V | size | DNA | CDR3
TRBJ2-7 | . | TRBV10-3 | many | TGTGCCATCAGTGGGCAGCACGAGGGGGGCGAGCAGTACTTC | CAISGQHEGGEQYF
TRBJ2-3 | . | TRBV30 | many | TGTGCCTTGGGGGGATCGGGATTCAGCACAGATACGCAGTATTTT | CALGGSGFSTDTQYF
TRBJ2-5 | TRBD2 | TRBV28 | . | TGTGCCAGCAGTGGGACTAGCGGGGGTGGAGAGACCCAGTACTTC | CASSGTSGGGETQYF
TRBJ2-7 | . | TRBV20-1 | many | TGCAGTGCTAGAGCTGGTTACGAGCAGTACTTC | CSARAGYEQYF
TRBJ2-3 | . | TRBV29-1 | . | TGCAGCGCACACTCGGGACTCTACACAGATACGCAGTATTTT | CSAHSGLYTDTQYF
TRBJ2-3 | TRBD2 | TRBV20-1 | few | TGCAGTGCTAAGGCTAGCGGGGTATACACAGATACGCAGTATTTT | CSAKASGVYTDTQYF
TRBJ2-3 | . | TRBV5-1 | medium-sized | TGCGCCAGCAGCTTGGAACAGGGAGGGCACACAGATACGCAGTATTTT | CASSLEQGGHTDTQYF
TRBJ1-2 | TRBD1 | TRBV27 | many | TGTGCCAGCAGTTTATTCGGGACAGGGAATGGCTACACCTTC | CASSLFGTGNGYTF
TRBJ2-7 | . | TRBV20-1 | many | TGCAGTGCCCTAGTTCGGGGTCGAAACGAGCAGTACTTC | CSALVRGRNEQYF
TRBJ2-3 | TRBD2 | TRBV20-1 | medium-sized | TGCAGTGCTAGGACTAGCGGGGGGGATACGCAGTATTTT | CSARTSGGDTQYF
TRBJ1-6 | . | TRBV28 | many | TGTGCCAGCAGTTTCGTGGGGGTGGGTTCACCCCTCCACTTT | CASSFVGVGSPLHF
TRBJ2-1 | . | TRBV28 | medium-sized | TGTGCCAGCAGTCTATCCGACAGAGATGAGCAGTTCTTC | CASSLSDRDEQFF
TRBJ1-2 | . | TRBV18 | medium-sized | TGTGCCAGCTCACCAACCGGCGGGAACTATGGCTACACCTTC | CASSPTGGNYGYTF
TRBJ1-6 | TRBD1 | TRBV5-1 | few | TGCGCCAGCAGTGGGCCGGGACAGGGGAATTCACCCCTCCACTTT | CASSGPGQGNSPLHF
TRBJ1-4 | . | TRBV5-4 | many | TGTGCCAGCAGCTTAGGGGGAGGGATTGAAAAACTGTTTTTT | CASSLGGGIEKLFF
TRBJ1-5 | . | TRBV11-2 | many | TGTGCCAGCAGCTTTGACGGTCGCAATCAGCCCCAGCATTTT | CASSFDGRNQPQHF
TRBJ2-7 | . | TRBV11-2 | many | TGTGCCAGCAGCTTGGACGGTACCTACGAGCAGTACTTC | CASSLDGTYEQYF
TRBJ2-5 | TRBD1 | TRBV5-1 | . | TGCGCCAGCAGCTTAGGACAGGGTAGCGTGGAGACCCAGTACTTC | CASSLGQGSVETQYF
TRBJ1-3 | . | TRBV20-1 | many | TGCAGTGCTAGAGCCTGGGGTGACAGCTACGGAAACACCATATATTTT | CSARAWGDSYGNTIYF
TRBJ2-1 | TRBD2 | TRBV12-3/TRBV12-4 | many | TGTGCCAGCAGGAAGACTAGCGGACGATACAATGAGCAGTTCTTC | CASRKTSGRYNEQFF
TRBJ2-7 | . | TRBV7-8 | many | TGTGCCAGCAGCCCCCTTGGGGTAGCCTCCTACGAGCAGTACTTC | CASSPLGVASYEQYF
TRBJ2-3 | TRBD2 | TRBV5-1 | many | TGCGCCAGCAGCTCGACTAGCGGCGCTCCGCAGTATTTT | CASSSTSGAPQYF
TRBJ2-1 | . | TRBV20-1 | many | TGCAGTGCTAGAGATTACAGGGCTGGCAATGAGCAGTTCTTC | CSARDYRAGNEQFF
TRBJ2-7 | . | TRBV9 | few | TGTGCCAGCAGCCCGGGGGGCCTAGCGGACTACGAGCAGTACTTC | CASSPGGLADYEQYF
TRBJ1-5 | . | TRBV2 | many | TGTGCCAGCAAGGGGGATAATCAGCCCCAGCATTTT | CASKGDNQPQHF
TRBJ2-7 | . | TRBV7-6 | medium-sized | TGTGCCAGCAGCTTTACTGGGAACGAGCAGTACTTC | CASSFTGNEQYF
TRBJ2-2 | TRBD2 | TRBV30 | many | TGTGCCTGGAGTGCCGGGAGGTCCACCGGGGAGCTGTTTTTT | CAWSAGRSTGELFF
TRBJ1-4 | TRBD1 | TRBV29-1 | many | TGCAGCGTTGGACAGGGGGCGCGAGAAAAACTGTTTTTT | CSVGQGAREKLFF
TRBJ2-1 | TRBD2 | TRBV3-1 | . | TGTGCCAGCAGCCTAGCGGGGGGGTTCGCCTACAATGAGCAGTTCTTC | CASSLAGGFAYNEQFF
TRBJ2-7 | . | TRBV20-1 | many | TGCAGTGCCCCGCCGGGCGGGTCTTACTCCTACGAGCAGTACTTC | CSAPPGGSYSYEQYF
TRBJ2-5 | . | TRBV29-1 | few | TGCAGCGTTGAAAACCAGGAAAACTTCCAAGAGACCCAGTACTTC | CSVENQENFQETQYF
TRBJ2-2 | TRBD2 | TRBV10-3 | many | TGTGCCATCAGTGTCCTCATTAGCGGGAGGACGAACACCGGGGAGCTGTTTTTT | CAISVLISGRTNTGELFF
TRBJ2-5 | . | TRBV19 | few | TGTGCCAGTAGTAATCAGGGAGTCGAAGAGACCCAGTACTTC | CASSNQGVEETQYF
TRBJ1-2 | TRBD1 | TRBV2 | many | TGTGCCAGCAGTGAGCCCGGGACAGGGCACTATGGCTACACCTTC | CASSEPGTGHYGYTF
TRBJ2-3 | TRBD2 | TRBV28 | medium-sized | TGTGCCAGCAGTTTCCTAGCGGGCACAGATACGCAGTATTTT | CASSFLAGTDTQYF